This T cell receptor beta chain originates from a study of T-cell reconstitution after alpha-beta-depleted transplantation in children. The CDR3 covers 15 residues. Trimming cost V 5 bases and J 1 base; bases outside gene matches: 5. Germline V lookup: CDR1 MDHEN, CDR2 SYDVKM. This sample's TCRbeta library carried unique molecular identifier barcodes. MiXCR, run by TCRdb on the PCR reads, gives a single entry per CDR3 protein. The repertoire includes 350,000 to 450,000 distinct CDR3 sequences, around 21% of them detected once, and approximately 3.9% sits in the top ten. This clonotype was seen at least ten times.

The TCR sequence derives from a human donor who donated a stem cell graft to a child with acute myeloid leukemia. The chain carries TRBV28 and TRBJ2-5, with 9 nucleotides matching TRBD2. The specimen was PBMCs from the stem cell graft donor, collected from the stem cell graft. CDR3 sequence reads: CASSPLAGAQETQYF. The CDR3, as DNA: TGTGCCAGCAGTCCCTTAGCGGGAGCCCAAGAGACCCAGTACTTC.